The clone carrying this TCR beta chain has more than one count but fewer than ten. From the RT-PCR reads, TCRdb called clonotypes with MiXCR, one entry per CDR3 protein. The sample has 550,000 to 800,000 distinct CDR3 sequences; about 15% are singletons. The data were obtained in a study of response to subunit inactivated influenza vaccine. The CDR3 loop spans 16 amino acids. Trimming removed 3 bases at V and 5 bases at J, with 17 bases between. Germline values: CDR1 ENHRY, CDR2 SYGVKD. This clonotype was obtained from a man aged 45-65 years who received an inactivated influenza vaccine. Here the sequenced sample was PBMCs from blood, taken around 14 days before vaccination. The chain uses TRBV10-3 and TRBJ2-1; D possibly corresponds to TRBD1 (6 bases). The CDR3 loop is CAISESTGNTHNEQFF. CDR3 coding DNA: TGTGCCATCAGTGAATCAACAGGGAACACACACAATGAGCAGTTCTTC.